The T cell receptor (beta chain) described here comes from a study of cytomegalovirus exposure and HLA in healthy donors. The PCR was carried out with 60 Vbeta primers and 13 Jbeta primers. In the original analysis: About 11 million of 75 million to 85 million unique TCR beta chains were shared, per a later count. Data came from immunoSEQ multiplex PCR; TCRdb stores just in-frame clones and leaves some out. D and trimming were read from the DNA, whereas the V and J calls and clone size are those reported in that table. The table lists under 130,000 clones, 75% to 90% of them singletons. Remarks on this clone: Its matching antigen is unknown.

Germline loops: CDR1 SGHNT, CDR2 YYREEE (reference sequence). The CDR3 runs to 13 residues. These donors counted as nominally healthy when sampled, but unrecorded immune exposures were likely. General study points: Reportedly, TCR beta sequences accurately predicted HLA-A and HLA-B alleles in most subjects.

The TCR originated in a man aged 25-45 years in good health and CMV-seropositive. The sample taken for sequencing was PBMCs. The chain recombines TRBV5-4 with TRBJ2-1, with D possibly TRBD1 on 6 matching bases. The chain's CDR3 is CATDNGQYNEQFF. The CDR3, as DNA: TGTGCTACCGACAATGGACAGTACAATGAGCAGTTCTTC.